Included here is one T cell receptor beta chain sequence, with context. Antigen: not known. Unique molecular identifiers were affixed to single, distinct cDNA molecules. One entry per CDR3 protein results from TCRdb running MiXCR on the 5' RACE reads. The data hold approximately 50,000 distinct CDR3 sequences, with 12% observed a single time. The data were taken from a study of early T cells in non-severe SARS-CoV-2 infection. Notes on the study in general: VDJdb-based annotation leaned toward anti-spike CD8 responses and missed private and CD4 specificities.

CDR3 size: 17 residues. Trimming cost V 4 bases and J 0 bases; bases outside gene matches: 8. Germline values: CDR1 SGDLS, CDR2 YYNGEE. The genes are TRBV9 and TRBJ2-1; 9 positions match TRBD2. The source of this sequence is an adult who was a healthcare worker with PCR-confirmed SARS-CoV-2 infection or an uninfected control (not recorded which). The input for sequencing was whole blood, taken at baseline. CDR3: CASSRGAGGISYNEQFF. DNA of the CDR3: TGTGCCAGCAGCCGAGGAGCGGGAGGAATCTCCTACAATGAGCAGTTCTTC.